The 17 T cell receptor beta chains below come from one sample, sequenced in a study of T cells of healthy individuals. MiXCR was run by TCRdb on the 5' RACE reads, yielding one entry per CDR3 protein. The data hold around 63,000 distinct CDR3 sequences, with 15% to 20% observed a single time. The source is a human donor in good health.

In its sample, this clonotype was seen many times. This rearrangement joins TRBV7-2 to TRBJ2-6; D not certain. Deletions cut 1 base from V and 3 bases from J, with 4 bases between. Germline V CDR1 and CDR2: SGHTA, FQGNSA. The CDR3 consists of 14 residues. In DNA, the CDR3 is TGTGCCAGCAGCTTAGGCTTTGGGGCCAACGTCCTGACTTTC. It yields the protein CASSLGFGANVLTF.

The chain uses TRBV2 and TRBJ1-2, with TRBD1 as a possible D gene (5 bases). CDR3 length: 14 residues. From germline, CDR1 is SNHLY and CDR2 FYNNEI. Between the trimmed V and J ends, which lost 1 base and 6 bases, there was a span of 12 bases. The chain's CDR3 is CASSEGRQTNGYTF. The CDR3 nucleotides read TGTGCCAGCAGTGAAGGCCGACAGACGAATGGCTACACCTTC. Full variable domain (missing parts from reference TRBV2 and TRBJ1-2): EPEVTQTPSHQVTQMGQEVILRCVPISNHLYFYWYRQILGQKVEFLVSFYNNEISEKSEIFDDQFSVERPDGSNFTLKIRSTKLEDSAMYFCASSEGRQTNGYTFGSGTRLTVV.

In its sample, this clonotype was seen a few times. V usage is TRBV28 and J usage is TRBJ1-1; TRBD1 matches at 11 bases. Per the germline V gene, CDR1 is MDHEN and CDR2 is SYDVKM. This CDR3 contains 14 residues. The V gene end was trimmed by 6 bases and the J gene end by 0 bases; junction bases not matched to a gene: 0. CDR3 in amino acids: CASRGQGVNTEAFF. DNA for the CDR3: TGTGCCAGCAGGGGACAGGGGGTGAACACTGAAGCTTTCTTT.

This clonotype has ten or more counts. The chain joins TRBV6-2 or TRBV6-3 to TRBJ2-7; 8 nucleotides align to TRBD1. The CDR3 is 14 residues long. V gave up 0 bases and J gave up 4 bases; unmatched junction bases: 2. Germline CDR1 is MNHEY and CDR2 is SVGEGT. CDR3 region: CASSYSYRGYEQYF. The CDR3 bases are TGTGCCAGCAGTTACTCCTACAGGGGGTACGAGCAGTACTTC.

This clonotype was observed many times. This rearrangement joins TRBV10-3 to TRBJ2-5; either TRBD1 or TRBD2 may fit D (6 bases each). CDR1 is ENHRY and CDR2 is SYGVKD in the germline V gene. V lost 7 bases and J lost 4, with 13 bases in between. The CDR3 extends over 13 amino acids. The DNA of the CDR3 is TGTGCCATCAAAGAACAGGGAGGAGAGACCCAGTACTTC. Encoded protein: CAIKEQGGETQYF.

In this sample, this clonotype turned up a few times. The DNA of the CDR3 is TGTGCCAGCAGTTTTCAGGGGCGAAGTTACTCGAAGGCTGAAGCTTTCTTT. Encoded protein: CASSFQGRSYSKAEAFF. This chain joins TRBV28 and TRBJ1-1, with D possibly being TRBD1 (6 bases). CDR3 length equals 17 residues. V shed 3 bases and J shed 6 bases, with 23 bases lying between them. Germline loops: CDR1 MDHEN, CDR2 SYDVKM.

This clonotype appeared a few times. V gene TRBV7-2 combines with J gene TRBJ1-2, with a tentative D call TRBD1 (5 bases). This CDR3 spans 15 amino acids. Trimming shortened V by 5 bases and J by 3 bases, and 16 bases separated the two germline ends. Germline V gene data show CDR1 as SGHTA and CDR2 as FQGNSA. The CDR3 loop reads CASSPGPGRDYGYTF. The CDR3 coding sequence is TGTGCCAGCAGCCCAGGGCCGGGCCGGGACTATGGCTACACCTTC.

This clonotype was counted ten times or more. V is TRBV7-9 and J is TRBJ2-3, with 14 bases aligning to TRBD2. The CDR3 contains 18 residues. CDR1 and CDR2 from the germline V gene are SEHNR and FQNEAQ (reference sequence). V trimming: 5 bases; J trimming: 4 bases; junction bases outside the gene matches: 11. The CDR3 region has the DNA TGTGCCAGCAGCCCGAAACCGGGACTAGCGGGAGTCCCAGATACGCAGTATTTT. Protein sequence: CASSPKPGLAGVPDTQYF.

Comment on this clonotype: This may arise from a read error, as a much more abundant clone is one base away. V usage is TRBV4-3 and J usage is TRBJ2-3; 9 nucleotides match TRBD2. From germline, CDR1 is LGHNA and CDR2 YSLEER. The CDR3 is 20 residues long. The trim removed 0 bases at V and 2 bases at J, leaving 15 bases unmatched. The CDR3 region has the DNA TGCGCCAGCAGCCAAGAAGGTTGGGGGCCTAGCGGGATACTCACAGATACGCAGTATTTT. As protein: CASSQEGWGPSGILTDTQYF.

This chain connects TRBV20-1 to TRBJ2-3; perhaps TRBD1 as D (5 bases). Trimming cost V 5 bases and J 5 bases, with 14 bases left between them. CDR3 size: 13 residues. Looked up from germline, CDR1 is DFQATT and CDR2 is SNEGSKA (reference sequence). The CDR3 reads CSALWSGKDTQYF. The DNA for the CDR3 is TGCAGTGCTCTCTGGTCAGGGAAAGATACGCAGTATTTT.

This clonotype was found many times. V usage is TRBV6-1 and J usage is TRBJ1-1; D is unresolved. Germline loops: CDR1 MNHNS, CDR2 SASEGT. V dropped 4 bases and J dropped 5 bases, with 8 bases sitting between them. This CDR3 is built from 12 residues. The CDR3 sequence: CASSVSWTEAFF. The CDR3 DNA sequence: TGTGCCAGCAGTGTCTCATGGACTGAAGCTTTCTTT.

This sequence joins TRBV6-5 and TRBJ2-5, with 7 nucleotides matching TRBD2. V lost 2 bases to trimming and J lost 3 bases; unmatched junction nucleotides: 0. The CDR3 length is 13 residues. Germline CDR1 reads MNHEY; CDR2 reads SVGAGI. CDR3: CASSYLAEETQYF. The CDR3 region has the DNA TGTGCCAGCAGTTACCTAGCGGAAGAGACCCAGTACTTC.

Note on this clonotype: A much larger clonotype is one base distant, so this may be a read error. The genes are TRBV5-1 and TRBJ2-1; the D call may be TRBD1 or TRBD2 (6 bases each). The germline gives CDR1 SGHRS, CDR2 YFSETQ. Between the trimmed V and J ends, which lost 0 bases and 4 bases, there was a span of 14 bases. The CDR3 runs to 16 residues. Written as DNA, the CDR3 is TGCGCCAGCAGCTTGGGACTAGTGGGGGCGTACAATGAGCAGTTCTTC. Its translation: CASSLGLVGAYNEQFF.

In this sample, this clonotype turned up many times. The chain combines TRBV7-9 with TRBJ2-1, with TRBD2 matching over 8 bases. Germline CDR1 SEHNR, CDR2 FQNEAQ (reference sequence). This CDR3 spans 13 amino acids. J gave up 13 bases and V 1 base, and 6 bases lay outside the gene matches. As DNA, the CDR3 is TGTGCCAGCAGCTTAGGTGGGACTAGGGGTCAGTTCTTC. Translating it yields CASSLGGTRGQFF.

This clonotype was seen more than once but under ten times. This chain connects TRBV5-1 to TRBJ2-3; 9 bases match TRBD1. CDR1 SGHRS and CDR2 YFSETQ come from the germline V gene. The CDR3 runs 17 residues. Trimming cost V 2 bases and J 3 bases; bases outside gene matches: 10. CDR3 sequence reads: CASSFVGGTGRTDTQYF. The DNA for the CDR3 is TGCGCCAGCAGCTTCGTCGGGGGGACAGGGCGAACAGATACGCAGTATTTT.

The CDR3 coding sequence is TGTGCCAGCAGTGAAGACGGGGGGGTCGGGGAGCTGTTTTTT. Translating it yields CASSEDGGVGELFF. The chain links TRBV7-9 to TRBJ2-2; 8 bases match TRBD2. The germline V gene encodes CDR1 SEHNR and CDR2 FQNEAQ (reference sequence). There are 14 residues in the CDR3. The V segment lost 6 bases and the J segment 7 bases; nucleotides outside the gene matches: 7.

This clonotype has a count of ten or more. In nucleotides, the CDR3 is TGCAGTGCAGGAGTCGAGCAGTTCTTC. It yields the protein CSAGVEQFF. This chain joins TRBV20-1 and TRBJ2-1, with D uncertain. V was shortened by 6 bases and J by 10 bases, with 7 bases between the two germline ends. Germline assignment: CDR1 DFQATT and CDR2 SNEGSKA (reference sequence). CDR3 length equals 9 residues.